Listed below are T cell receptor beta chains from one sample, sequenced in a study of human T cells and chemical hapten exposure. TCRdb fed the RACE reads into MiXCR, producing one record per CDR3 protein. Of 300,000 to 450,000 distinct CDR3 sequences in the sample, about 5% were seen once. Sequences were derived from whole blood, sampled in connection with sensitization to the hapten diphenylcyclopropenone (DPC). The receptors were gathered from a woman aged 18-35 years with alopecia areata. Some clones in this sample may be carry-over from other donors' samples. The CDR3 runs from the conserved cysteine through the conserved F or W. Fields, in order: clone size, V gene, CDR3 protein. Expanded clones get a size class; other rows say once, few or many, or leave the size out.

NA,TRBV5-4,CASSPGDHGGGFETDTQYF
few,TRBV6-1,CASSESGGEQYF
NA,TRBV7-8,CASSHGGSSYNEQFF
NA,TRBV7-9,CASSRRVTNEKLFF
NA,TRBV15,CATSRDLALQETQYF
few,TRBV5-6,CASSFPPVGPGTEAFF
many,TRBV20-1,CSARDGGWGGDTQYF
many,TRBV4-2,CASSPYGRNSPLHF
NA,TRBV20-1,CSAKGTMDSTYEQYF
few,TRBV12-3/TRBV12-4,CASSVAVGNTIYF
few,TRBV4-3,CASSQVRGQPQHF
few,TRBV9,CASSSRDSYTGELFF
NA,TRBV7-9,CASSLTMEQETQYF
many,TRBV21-1,CASSKRCF
few,TRBV10-3,CAISEGEGQPQHF
few,TRBV12-3/TRBV12-4,CASSWGGGSDTQYF
few,TRBV29-1,CSAQGLANEKLFF
many,TRBV5-1,CASSLNTGEETQYF
few,TRBV6-5,CASSRFTGKNEQYF
few,TRBV5-5,CASSLIQGVNEQYF